This T cell receptor beta chain comes out of a study of blood T cell repertoires in COVID-19. Here immunoSEQ multiplex PCR was the method, and the copy in TCRdb shows in-frame clones only, minus some. Of approximately 280,000 clones in the sample, about 88% were seen once. The CDR3 has 15 amino acids. Per germline, CDR1 SGDLS and CDR2 YYNGEE. The V gene lost 4 bases and the J gene lost 7 bases, with 19 bases spanning the gap. It was during active infection that Seattle patients were enrolled and then longitudinally followed. Sequencing was carried out using peripheral blood. This clonotype was sampled from a human donor with COVID-19, enrolled during active disease. The donor label of this sample is uncertain. The J gene is TRBJ2-3, the V gene TRBV9, with TRBD2 as a possible D gene (5 bases). CDR3 sequence (DNA): TGTGCCAGCAGCCGTAGGGAGTTCGAGAGGAATACGCAGTATTTT. Translated, it gives CASSRREFERNTQYF.